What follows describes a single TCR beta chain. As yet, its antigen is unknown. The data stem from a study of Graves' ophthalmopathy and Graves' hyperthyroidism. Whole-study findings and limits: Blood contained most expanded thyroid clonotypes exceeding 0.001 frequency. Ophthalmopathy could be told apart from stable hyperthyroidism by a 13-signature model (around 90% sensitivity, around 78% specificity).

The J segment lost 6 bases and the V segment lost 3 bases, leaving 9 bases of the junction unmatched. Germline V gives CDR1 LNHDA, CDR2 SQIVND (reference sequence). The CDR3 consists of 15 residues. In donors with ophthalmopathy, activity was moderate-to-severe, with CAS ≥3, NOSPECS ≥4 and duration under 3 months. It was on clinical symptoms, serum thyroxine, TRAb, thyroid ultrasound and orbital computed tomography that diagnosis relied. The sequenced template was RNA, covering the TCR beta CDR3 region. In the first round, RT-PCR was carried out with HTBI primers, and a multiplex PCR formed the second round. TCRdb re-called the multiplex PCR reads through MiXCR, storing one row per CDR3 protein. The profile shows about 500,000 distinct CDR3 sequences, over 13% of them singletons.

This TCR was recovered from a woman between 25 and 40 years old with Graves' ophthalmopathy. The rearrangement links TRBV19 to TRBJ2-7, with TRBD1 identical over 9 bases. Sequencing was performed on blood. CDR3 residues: CASSISGQGRAEQYF. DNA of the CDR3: TGTGCCAGTAGTATTTCGGGACAGGGTCGAGCCGAGCAGTACTTC.